These 26 T cell receptor beta chains share one sample of origin, sequenced in a study of blood T cell repertoires in COVID-19. Produced via immunoSEQ multiplex PCR; TCRdb's table is partial and in-frame only. The sample has about 150,000 clones; approximately 80% are singletons. Sequencing was performed on peripheral blood. The receptors here all came from a woman aged 80 or over with acute or convalescent COVID-19.

V gene TRBV11-1 combines with J gene TRBJ1-6, with TRBD1 matching over 8 bases. The CDR3 sequence is 14 residues long. Unmatched junction bases numbered 6, after V lost 5 bases and J lost 9 bases. Germline CDR1 reads SGHAT; CDR2 reads FQDESV (reference sequence). CDR3 loop: CASSPDRVVSPLHF. CDR3 nucleotides: TGTGCCAGCAGCCCGGACAGGGTGGTTTCACCCCTCCACTTT.

This clone was counted once. The rearrangement joins TRBV27 to TRBJ1-2; 10 positions agree with TRBD1. J gave up 2 bases and V 7 bases, and 7 bases lay outside the gene matches. The CDR3 is 15 amino acids. Germline values: CDR1 MNHEY, CDR2 SMNVEV (reference sequence). Here the CDR3 reads CASTPTGGLNYGYTF. CDR3 coding DNA: TGTGCCAGCACCCCGACAGGGGGCCTAAACTATGGCTACACCTTC.

J is TRBJ1-2 and V is TRBV6-1; TRBD1 might be the D (5 bases). With 3 bases removed from V and 4 bases from J, the gap between germline ends came to 18 bases. This CDR3 spans 16 amino acids. Germline assignment: CDR1 MNHNS and CDR2 SASEGT. The CDR3 loop reads CASSDIQVDAIYGYTF. The CDR3 DNA sequence: TGTGCCAGCAGTGATATACAGGTCGACGCAATCTATGGCTACACCTTC.

This clone was observed a few times. V usage is TRBV23-1 and J usage is TRBJ2-7; D is perhaps TRBD1 (6 bases). TRBV23-1 is identified as an open reading frame with a role that is uncertain. Trimming took 2 bases from V and 7 from J, leaving 15 bases between them. The CDR3 runs to 14 residues. CDR3 protein: CASSQLPGEGEQYF. CDR3 nucleotide sequence: TGCGCCAGCAGTCAACTGCCAGGGGAAGGTGAGCAGTACTTC.

The CDR3, as DNA: TGTGCCAGCAGCTCCCGGGGGGGGGATACGCAGTATTTT. As protein: CASSSRGGDTQYF. This chain uses TRBV3-1 (or the pseudogene TRBV3-2) with TRBJ2-3, with 8 positions matching TRBD2. Germline values: CDR1 LGHDT, CDR2 YNNKEL (reference sequence). V trimming: 5 bases; J trimming: 6 bases; junction bases outside the gene matches: 4. This CDR3 has 13 amino acids.

Remarks on this clone: Other DNA sequences from this sample encode an identical CDR3 as well. The rearrangement uses TRBV5-1 and TRBJ2-6; D unresolved. The CDR3 runs to 15 residues. V was trimmed by 1 base and J by 1 base, leaving 6 bases between them. The germline gives CDR1 SGHRS, CDR2 YFSETQ. The CDR3 here is CASSLSLSGANVLTF. In DNA form, the CDR3 reads TGCGCCAGCAGCTTGAGCTTGTCTGGGGCCAACGTCCTGACTTTC.

This clone turned up a few times. The chain has TRBV6-1 and TRBJ1-1, with a tentative D call TRBD1 (5 bases). Germline CDR1 and CDR2: MNHNS and SASEGT. This CDR3 region has 12 residues. V lost 8 bases, J lost 8 bases, and 15 bases lay in between. The CDR3 spells CASRGAAGEAFF. CDR3 bases: TGTGCCAGCCGTGGAGCGGCAGGGGAAGCTTTCTTT.

The J gene is TRBJ1-1, the V gene TRBV19, with unresolved D. Germline assignment: CDR1 LNHDA and CDR2 SQIVND (reference sequence). This CDR3 spans 13 amino acids. The V and J ends lost 3 bases and 9 bases respectively, with 14 bases between them. The CDR3 is CASSISVASQAFF. CDR3 bases: TGTGCCAGTAGTATTTCAGTGGCCTCGCAAGCTTTCTTT.

The chain has TRBV2 and TRBJ1-5, with 7 bases matching TRBD1. Germline assignment: CDR1 SNHLY and CDR2 FYNNEI. V shed 7 bases and J 2 bases; nucleotides not matched to a gene: 2. There are 13 residues in the CDR3. CDR3 sequence (DNA): TGTGCCAGCATGGGGACAGGCAATCAGCCCCAGCATTTT. This gives the protein CASMGTGNQPQHF.

This clone was recorded many times. As DNA, the CDR3 is TGTGCCAGCAGCGGGGGACTGTCGCCACTCAATAGGGGGGAGCTGTTTTTT. Its translation: CASSGGLSPLNRGELFF. This chain links TRBV9 with TRBJ2-2; the D gene is possibly TRBD2 (6 bases). CDR3 length: 17 residues. The V gene's germline CDR1 is SGDLS and CDR2 YYNGEE. Trimming stripped 3 bases from V and 8 bases from J, with 23 bases between.

The chain joins TRBV10-3 to TRBJ1-5, with a tentative D call TRBD1 (6 bases). The CDR3 runs 16 residues. CDR1 is ENHRY, CDR2 SYGVKD, per germline. With 4 bases removed from V and 1 base from J, the gap between germline ends came to 14 bases. CDR3 residues: CAISVDAGASNQPQHF. CDR3 nucleotide sequence: TGTGCCATCAGTGTTGATGCAGGGGCCAGCAATCAGCCCCAGCATTTT.

The chain uses TRBV3-1 (or the pseudogene TRBV3-2) and TRBJ2-5; D possibly corresponds to TRBD1 (8 bases). CDR1 is LGHDT, CDR2 YNNKEL, per germline (reference sequence). V lost 5 bases and J 6 bases, leaving 13 bases between the germline ends. The CDR3 is made up of 13 amino acids. The CDR3 loop reads CASSVQGGKTQYF. The CDR3 nucleotides are TGTGCCAGCAGCGTACAGGGGGGGAAGACCCAGTACTTC.

This chain connects TRBV5-1 to TRBJ1-2; TRBD1 agrees at 8 bases. The germline gives CDR1 SGHRS, CDR2 YFSETQ. The CDR3 is made up of 13 amino acids. With 3 bases clipped from V and 8 bases from J, the junction kept 6 bases outside the gene matches. This chain's CDR3 is CASSSGGGIGYTF. CDR3 coding DNA: TGCGCCAGCAGCTCAGGGGGCGGGATCGGCTACACCTTC.

The sample holds one count of this clone. This sequence joins TRBV16 and TRBJ2-7; D ambiguous. The CDR3 length is 14 residues. Germline assignment: CDR1 KGHSY and CDR2 FQNENV. Trimming removed 0 bases at V and 5 bases at J, with 11 bases between. CDR3 in amino acids: CASSQSIRGNEQYF. The DNA of the CDR3 is TGTGCCAGCAGCCAATCGATAAGAGGAAACGAGCAGTACTTC.

The CDR3 DNA is TGCGCCAGCAGCCCCCGGACTAGCGGGTGGGGTGGGGCCAACGTCCTGACTTTC. This sequence encodes CASSPRTSGWGGANVLTF. The chain links TRBV5-1 to TRBJ2-6; TRBD2 agrees at 11 bases. This CDR3 has 18 residues. Germline V CDR1 and CDR2: SGHRS, YFSETQ. V lost 4 bases to trimming and J lost 3 bases; unmatched junction nucleotides: 9.

This clone was observed at least ten times. The chain couples TRBV2 to TRBJ1-4; D ambiguous. Trimming shortened V by 1 base and J by 4 bases, and 10 bases separated the two germline ends. CDR3 length: 15 amino acids. The V gene's germline CDR1 is SNHLY and CDR2 FYNNEI. CDR3 residues: CASSEVTAGNEKLFF. The CDR3 bases are TGTGCCAGCAGTGAAGTAACGGCGGGTAATGAAAAACTGTTTTTT.

This clone has a single count. The J gene is TRBJ1-1, the V gene TRBV7-9, with D uncertain. The V end lost 3 bases, the J end lost 0 bases, and 11 bases lay between the germline ends. The CDR3 loop spans 15 amino acids. The germline V gene has CDR1 SEHNR and CDR2 FQNEAQ (reference sequence). The DNA for the CDR3 is TGTGCCAGCAGCTTTCTCGATAGAGTGAACACTGAAGCTTTCTTT. Encoded protein: CASSFLDRVNTEAFF. Full variable domain (missing parts from reference TRBV7-9 and TRBJ1-1): DTGVSQNPRHKITKRGQNVTFRCDPISEHNRLYWYRQTLGQGPEFLTYFQNEAQLEKSRLLSDRFSAERPKGSFSTLEIQRTEQGDSAMYLCASSFLDRVNTEAFFGQGTRLTVV.

The rearrangement joins TRBV5-1 to TRBJ2-6; 9 bases fit TRBD1. This CDR3 has 16 residues. Germline values: CDR1 SGHRS, CDR2 YFSETQ. V gave up 6 bases and J gave up 1 base; unmatched junction bases: 5. This CDR3 is CASTDRGVSGANVLTF. For the CDR3, the DNA is TGCGCCAGCACGGACAGGGGTGTGTCTGGGGCCAACGTCCTGACTTTC.

The V gene is TRBV12-5, the J gene TRBJ2-7; D is possibly TRBD2 (5 bases). Germline V gene data show CDR1 as LGHNT and CDR2 as FRNRAP. CDR3 length equals 14 residues. The V and J ends lost 2 bases and 7 bases respectively, with 15 bases between them. CDR3: CASGLYGLRLEQYF. The CDR3 DNA follows: TGTGCTAGTGGTTTGTACGGACTTCGGCTTGAGCAGTACTTC.

The CDR3 region is CASSWGGTSGSTGELFF. The CDR3 DNA follows: TGTGCCAGCAGTTGGGGGGGTACTAGCGGGAGCACCGGGGAGCTGTTTTTT. The rearrangement joins TRBV28 to TRBJ2-2; 11 bases line up with TRBD2. CDR1 and CDR2 (germline): MDHEN, SYDVKM. J gave up 4 bases and V 4 bases, and 8 bases lay outside the gene matches. This CDR3 region has 17 residues.

The chain carries TRBV19 and TRBJ1-2, with D unresolved. The CDR3 is 13 residues long. Looked up from germline, CDR1 is LNHDA and CDR2 is SQIVND (reference sequence). Trimming removed 4 bases at V and 3 bases at J, with 9 bases between. The CDR3 region has the DNA TGTGCCAGTAGTAGCTTCACAGACTATGGCTACACCTTC. Its translation: CASSSFTDYGYTF.

The chain joins TRBV7-9 to TRBJ1-2, with D hard to call. Trimming removed 5 bases at V and 4 bases at J, with 17 bases between. CDR3 size: 15 residues. CDR1 and CDR2 (germline): SEHNR, FQNEAQ (reference sequence). CDR3 sequence (DNA): TGTGCCAGCAGCCCCCAGACGACGGCGGCCTATGGCTACACCTTC. Protein: CASSPQTTAAYGYTF.

The chain recombines TRBV19 with TRBJ1-4; D not resolved. This CDR3 contains 13 residues. The V gene's germline CDR1 is LNHDA and CDR2 SQIVND (reference sequence). Between the trimmed V and J ends, which lost 4 bases and 4 bases, there was a span of 7 bases. CDR3 DNA: TGTGCCAGTAGTAATTGGAGTAATGAAAAACTGTTTTTT. Its translation: CASSNWSNEKLFF.

This chain joins TRBV3-1 (or the pseudogene TRBV3-2) and TRBJ2-1; 10 nucleotides align to TRBD1. V shed 8 bases, J shed 8 bases, and the junction held 6 bases outside the gene matches. CDR3 length equals 13 residues. The V gene's germline CDR1 is LGHDT and CDR2 YNNKEL (reference sequence). The CDR3 DNA reads TGTGCCAGCCGGGACAGGGGTAGGGATGAGCAGTTCTTC. Amino acids: CASRDRGRDEQFF.

The chain combines TRBV27 with TRBJ2-1; 10 bases agree with TRBD2. This CDR3 spans 17 amino acids. Germline CDR1 and CDR2: MNHEY and SMNVEV (reference sequence). With 2 bases clipped from V and 8 bases from J, the junction kept 12 bases outside the gene matches. CDR3 bases: TGTGCCAGCAGTTTACGCCCGGGACTAGCGTGGGGGTATGAGCAGTTCTTC. Translating it yields CASSLRPGLAWGYEQFF.

This chain links TRBV27 with TRBJ1-4; weak D call: TRBD1 (6 bases). This CDR3 comprises 13 residues. V lost 2 bases and J 8 bases, leaving 9 bases between the germline ends. CDR1 is MNHEY and CDR2 is SMNVEV in the germline V gene (reference sequence). CDR3 protein: CASSLEGEEKLFF. The CDR3, as DNA: TGTGCCAGCAGTTTAGAGGGGGAAGAAAAACTGTTTTTT.